This T cell receptor beta chain is drawn from a study of T cell responses to AZD1222 COVID-19 vaccine. The V end lost 2 bases, the J end lost 8 bases, and 18 bases lay between the germline ends. Germline values: CDR1 MDHEN, CDR2 SYDVKM. The CDR3 length is 16 residues. The data were produced by immunoSEQ multiplex PCR, yet TCRdb's version contains in-frame clones alone and is incomplete. The table records about 45,000 clones, 80% of them present only once. The sample in question was peripheral blood, obtained 28 days after the second dose of the MenACWY control vaccine. The chain has TRBV28 and TRBJ1-4; unclear D gene. This TCR derives from an adult who received the MenACWY meningococcal vaccine as a control. CDR3 residues: CASSLEGFGPREKLFF. CDR3 nucleotide sequence: TGTGCCAGCAGTTTAGAGGGTTTCGGCCCCCGGGAAAAACTGTTTTTT. Complete variable domain (other parts from reference TRBV28 and TRBJ1-4): DVKVTQSSRYLVKRTGEKVFLECVQDMDHENMFWYRQDPGLGLRLIYFSYDVKMKEKGDIPEGYSVSREKKERFSLILESASTNQTSMYLCASSLEGFGPREKLFFGSGTQLSVL.